Following are 11 T cell receptor beta chains from one sample sequenced in a study of T cells in Graves' hyperthyroidism and ophthalmopathy. Regions amplified from RNA transcripts were the TCR beta CDR3 regions. First-round RT-PCR with HTBI primers amplified the TCR CDR3 region. Via MiXCR, TCRdb re-called the multiplex PCR reads, giving one row per CDR3 protein. The sample gives roughly 250,000 distinct CDR3 sequences, roughly 17% of which show up once; around 28% is in the top ten. The specimen was blood. The receptors come from a woman under 30 with Graves' ophthalmopathy.

The table lists this clonotype with many counts. The chain combines TRBV4-2 with TRBJ2-3; 8 bases align to TRBD2. The V gene end was trimmed by 5 bases and the J gene end by 0 bases; junction bases not matched to a gene: 4. The CDR3 has 15 residues. Germline loops: CDR1 LGHNA, CDR2 YNFKEQ. The CDR3 DNA is TGTGCCAGCAGCGAACTAGCGGAGAGCACAGATACGCAGTATTTT. Protein product: CASSELAESTDTQYF.

The chain couples TRBV6-4 to TRBJ2-5; 14 nucleotides agree with TRBD2. With 9 bases clipped from V and 3 bases from J, the junction kept 21 bases outside the gene matches. The CDR3 has 20 amino acids. The germline V gene has CDR1 MRHNA and CDR2 SNTAGT. The CDR3 sequence: CARRLGLAGGQPTQKETQYF. For the CDR3, the DNA is TGTGCCAGAAGATTAGGACTAGCGGGGGGACAACCGACCCAAAAAGAGACCCAGTACTTC.

The chain carries TRBV7-9 and TRBJ1-2, with 10 bases that match TRBD1. V gave up 6 bases and J gave up 8 bases; unmatched junction bases: 6. The CDR3 is 13 residues long. Germline values: CDR1 SEHNR, CDR2 FQNEAQ (reference sequence). CDR3 nucleotides: TGTGCCAGCAGAGGGGACAGGGGAAGCGGCTACACCTTC. Amino acid sequence: CASRGDRGSGYTF.

A word on this clonotype: This may arise from a read error, as a much more abundant clone is one base away. The rearrangement joins TRBV20-1 to TRBJ2-1; D possibly matches TRBD1 or TRBD2 (5 bases each). The germline V gene has CDR1 DFQATT and CDR2 SNEGSKA (reference sequence). This CDR3 has 11 amino acids. The chain's CDR3 is CRSHGGYEQFF. In nucleotides, the CDR3 is TGCAGATCCCATGGGGGTTATGAGCAGTTCTTC.

This clonotype was detected many times. V is TRBV6-1 and J is TRBJ2-2; D is possibly TRBD2 (6 bases). Trimming left V 9 bases short and J 3 bases short, with 14 bases between. The germline gives CDR1 MNHNS, CDR2 SASEGT. The CDR3 runs to 14 residues. The CDR3 coding sequence is TGTGCCAGTTGGAGGGAACAAGACACCGGGGAGCTGTTTTTT. Translation gives CASWREQDTGELFF.

The rearrangement links TRBV4-1 to TRBJ2-7; D is ambiguous. V lost 10 bases and J 3 bases, leaving 7 bases between the germline ends. Germline V gene lookup returns CDR1 MGHRA and CDR2 YSYEKL. The CDR3 consists of 10 residues. The CDR3 is CATVNYEQYF. The CDR3 nucleotides are TGCGCCACCGTAAACTACGAGCAGTACTTC.

The chain couples TRBV29-1 to TRBJ2-1; a possible D gene is TRBD2 (5 bases). The V gene's germline CDR1 is SQVTM and CDR2 ANQGSEA. Between the trimmed V and J ends, which lost 6 bases and 4 bases, there was a span of 19 bases. CDR3 length equals 15 residues. CDR3 region: CSVSYPGVSYNEQFF. CDR3 bases: TGCAGCGTCTCCTACCCCGGGGTCTCGTACAATGAGCAGTTCTTC.

In its sample, this clonotype was seen many times. The CDR3 is CASSHQDAPSYNEQFF. In DNA form, the CDR3 reads TGTGCCAGCAGCCATCAGGATGCACCCTCCTACAATGAGCAGTTCTTC. This chain uses TRBV13 with TRBJ2-1; no clear D. V was cut by 5 bases and J by 0 bases, with 14 bases left in between. Per the germline V gene, CDR1 is PRHDT and CDR2 is FYEKMQ (reference sequence). CDR3 size: 16 residues.

The chain recombines TRBV10-3 with TRBJ1-3; TRBD1 might be the D (5 bases). Germline V gene lookup returns CDR1 ENHRY and CDR2 SYGVKD. V was trimmed by 8 bases and J by 7 bases, leaving 15 bases between them. This CDR3 region has 13 residues. CDR3 amino acids: CAIWRGSSNTIYF. The CDR3, as DNA: TGTGCCATCTGGCGGGGGTCCTCGAACACCATATATTTT.

Written as DNA, the CDR3 is TGTGCCAGCAGGCCGGGACAGGGGAAAAATGAGCAGTTCTTC. This translates into CASRPGQGKNEQFF. The V call is TRBV7-9, the J call TRBJ2-1, with 10 bases matching TRBD1. The CDR3 runs 14 residues. The V gene's germline CDR1 is SEHNR and CDR2 FQNEAQ (reference sequence). With 6 bases clipped from V and 7 bases from J, the junction kept 6 bases outside the gene matches.

A remark on this clonotype: This may be a read error, as it is one base from a much larger clone. V is TRBV6-1 and J is TRBJ2-7; D possibly uses TRBD1 or TRBD2 (5 bases each). CDR3 length equals 15 residues. V lost 5 bases and J lost 8, with 22 bases in between. Germline V gene lookup returns CDR1 MNHNS and CDR2 SASEGT. The CDR3 reads CASSRAGGSLGKQYF. The CDR3 DNA sequence: TGTGCCAGCAGTAGGGCTGGGGGAAGTCTGGGCAAGCAGTACTTC.